A single sample gave rise to the 7 T cell receptor beta chains below, sequenced in a study of cytomegalovirus exposure and HLA in healthy donors. Both 60 Vbeta primers and 13 Jbeta primers went into the PCR. Libraries were prepared by immunoSEQ multiplex PCR; TCRdb keeps only in-frame clonotypes and omits some of them. Here the sample table reports under 200,000 clones. Source material: PBMCs. The origin of the receptors is a man aged 25 to 40 in good health and CMV-seronegative.

This chain connects TRBV18 to TRBJ2-1; 8 nucleotides match TRBD1. CDR3 length equals 13 residues. Germline CDR1 reads KGHSH; CDR2 reads LQKENI. After removal of 11 bases from V and 10 bases from J, the junction contained 13 bases not matched to a gene. CDR3 amino acids: CAGRTGSRAEQFF. In DNA, the CDR3 is TGTGCCGGCAGGACAGGGAGTCGCGCCGAGCAGTTCTTC.

This chain uses TRBV5-4 with TRBJ2-7; 12 bases map to TRBD2. Germline assignment: CDR1 SGHNT and CDR2 YYREEE (reference sequence). J was trimmed by 2 bases and V by 3 bases; bases with no gene match: 12. The length of the CDR3 is 18 residues. The DNA of the CDR3 is TGTGCCAGCAGCTCCCCCGGTCTAGCGGGAGGGCCGACCTACGAGCAGTACTTC. Translation: CASSSPGLAGGPTYEQYF.

The chain has TRBV18 and TRBJ2-7, with TRBD2 matching over 8 bases. There are 15 residues in the CDR3. Losses at the gene ends were 3 bases for V and 2 bases for J; bases not matched to a gene: 6. Germline V gives CDR1 KGHSH, CDR2 LQKENI. CDR3 protein: CASSPGLVETYEQYF. The CDR3 nucleotides are TGTGCCAGCTCACCGGGACTAGTAGAAACCTACGAGCAGTACTTC.

The rearrangement joins TRBV5-6 to TRBJ1-5; TRBD1 matches 9 bases. This CDR3 is 14 amino acids long. V lost 4 bases and J lost 7; bases outside the gene matches: 6. Germline V gene lookup returns CDR1 SGHDT and CDR2 YYEEEE. The CDR3 bases are TGTGCCAGCAGCGTACAGGGGGCAGGCCAGCCCCAGCATTTT. This gives the protein CASSVQGAGQPQHF.

The chain couples TRBV5-1 to TRBJ2-3, with D possibly matching TRBD2 (6 bases). CDR3 size: 14 residues. The germline V gene encodes CDR1 SGHRS and CDR2 YFSETQ. V lost 4 bases, J lost 5 bases, and 14 bases lay in between. Written as DNA, the CDR3 is TGCGCCAGCAGCCTCGGACGGGGGAAAGATACGCAGTATTTT. Protein: CASSLGRGKDTQYF.

The CDR3 sequence is CASILRGHPNTEAFF. The CDR3 region has the DNA TGTGCCAGCATCCTACGGGGACACCCGAACACTGAAGCTTTCTTT. This sequence joins TRBV7-9 and TRBJ1-1; TRBD1 might be the D (6 bases). The CDR3 has 15 residues. Germline V gives CDR1 SEHNR, CDR2 FQNEAQ (reference sequence). Trimming took 7 bases from V and 1 from J, leaving 16 bases between them.

Of note for this clone: One junction end disagrees with the germline gene, perhaps due to a read error. This CDR3 reads CASRDSDNEQFF. The DNA for the CDR3 is TGTGCCAGCCGGGACTCCGACAATGAGCAGTTCTTC. The chain carries TRBV11-3 and TRBJ2-1, with TRBD2 as a possible D gene (6 bases). Germline CDR1 and CDR2: SGHNT and YENEEA. This CDR3 region has 12 residues. The full variable domain, with the rest looked up from reference TRBV11-3 and TRBJ2-1, is EAGVVQSPRYKIIEKKQPVAFWCNPISGHNTLYWYLQNLGQGPELLIRYENEEAVDDSQLPKDRFSAERLKGVDSTLKIQPAELGDSAVYLCASRDSDNEQFFGPGTRLTVL.